One and the same sample provided the 3 T cell receptor beta chains below, sequenced in a study of T-cell reconstitution after alpha-beta-depleted transplantation in children. Preparation of the TCRbeta library involved a method that used unique molecular identifiers. Via MiXCR, TCRdb re-called the PCR reads, giving one row per CDR3 protein. The table includes almost 400,000 distinct CDR3 sequences, about 20% detected once. This specimen was PBMCs from the stem cell graft donor, taken from the stem cell graft. The receptor source for this set is a human donor who donated a stem cell graft to a child with acute myeloid leukemia.

This chain connects TRBV2 to TRBJ1-1; D is possibly TRBD1 (5 bases). The CDR3 extends over 14 amino acids. Germline assignment: CDR1 SNHLY and CDR2 FYNNEI. The germline V and J ends were trimmed by 8 bases and 5 bases, with 18 bases remaining between them. In DNA, the CDR3 is TGTGCCAGCGGGGACCTCAATTTATGGACTGAAGCTTTCTTT. This codes for CASGDLNLWTEAFF.

At least ten counts were recorded for this clonotype. The J gene is TRBJ2-1, the V gene TRBV20-1; D unresolved. This CDR3 has 10 residues. The V gene lost 3 bases and the J gene lost 4 bases, with 1 base spanning the gap. Per the germline V gene, CDR1 is DFQATT and CDR2 is SNEGSKA (reference sequence). The CDR3, as DNA: TGCAGTGCTAGGTACAATGAGCAGTTCTTC. Protein product: CSARYNEQFF.

V usage is TRBV15 and J usage is TRBJ1-2; D perhaps matches TRBD1 (6 bases). Trimming shortened V by 1 base and J by 5 bases, and 17 bases separated the two germline ends. Germline values: CDR1 LNHNV, CDR2 YYDKDF (reference sequence). The CDR3 is 16 residues long. CDR3: CATSRGGHRLGYGYTF. The CDR3 DNA sequence: TGTGCCACCAGCAGAGGGGGGCACCGGTTAGGGTATGGCTACACCTTC.